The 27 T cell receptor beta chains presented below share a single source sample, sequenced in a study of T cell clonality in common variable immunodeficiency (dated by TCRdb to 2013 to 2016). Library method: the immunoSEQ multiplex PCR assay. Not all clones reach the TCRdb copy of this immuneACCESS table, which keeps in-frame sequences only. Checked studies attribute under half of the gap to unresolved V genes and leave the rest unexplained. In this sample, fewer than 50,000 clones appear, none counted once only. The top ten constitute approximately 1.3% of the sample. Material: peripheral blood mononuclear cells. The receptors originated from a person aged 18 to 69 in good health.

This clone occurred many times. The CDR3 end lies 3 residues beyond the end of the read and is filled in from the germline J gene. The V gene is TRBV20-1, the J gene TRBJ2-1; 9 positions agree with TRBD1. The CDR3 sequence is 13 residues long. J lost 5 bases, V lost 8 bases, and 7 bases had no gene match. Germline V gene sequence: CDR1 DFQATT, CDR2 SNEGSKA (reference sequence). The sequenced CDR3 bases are TGCAGTCCAAGACAGGGGGGAAACAATGAG. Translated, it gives CSPRQGGNNE. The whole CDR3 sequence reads CSPRQGGNNEQFF.

Incomplete CDR3 DNA: TGTGCCAGCAGTTCCCTTTGGGGCAATCAGCCG. It codes for CASSSLWGNQP. The complete CDR3 protein is CASSSLWGNQPQYF. V gene TRBV6-2 or TRBV6-3 combines with J gene TRBJ2-3, with a tentative D call TRBD1 (5 bases). The read finishes 3 residues shy of the CDR3 end, and the germline J gene is used to complete it. Germline V CDR1 and CDR2: MNHEY, SVGEGT. The CDR3 is 14 amino acids.

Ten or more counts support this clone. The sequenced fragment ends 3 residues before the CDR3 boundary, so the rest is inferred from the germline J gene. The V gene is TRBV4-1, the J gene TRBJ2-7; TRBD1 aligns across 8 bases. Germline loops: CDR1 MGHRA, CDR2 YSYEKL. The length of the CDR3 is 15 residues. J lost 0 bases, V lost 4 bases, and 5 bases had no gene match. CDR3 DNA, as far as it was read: TGCGCCAGCAGCCCCGGACAGGGATACTCCTACGAG. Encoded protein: CASSPGQGYSYE. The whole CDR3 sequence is CASSPGQGYSYEQYF.

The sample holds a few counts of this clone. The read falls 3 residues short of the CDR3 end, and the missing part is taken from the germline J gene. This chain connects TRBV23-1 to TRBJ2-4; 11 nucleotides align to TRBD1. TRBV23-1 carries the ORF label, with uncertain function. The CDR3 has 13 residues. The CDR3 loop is CASSWTGGYGQYF. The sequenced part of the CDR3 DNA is TGCGCCAGCAGTTGGACAGGGGGCTATGGT.

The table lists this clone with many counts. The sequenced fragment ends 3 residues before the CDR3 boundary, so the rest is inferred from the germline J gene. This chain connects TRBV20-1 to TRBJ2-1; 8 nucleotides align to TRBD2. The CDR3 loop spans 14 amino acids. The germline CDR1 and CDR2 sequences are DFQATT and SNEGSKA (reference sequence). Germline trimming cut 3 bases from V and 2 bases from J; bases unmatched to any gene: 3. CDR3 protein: CSARNSGTYNEQFF. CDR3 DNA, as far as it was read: TGCAGTGCTAGGAATAGCGGGACCTACAATGAG.

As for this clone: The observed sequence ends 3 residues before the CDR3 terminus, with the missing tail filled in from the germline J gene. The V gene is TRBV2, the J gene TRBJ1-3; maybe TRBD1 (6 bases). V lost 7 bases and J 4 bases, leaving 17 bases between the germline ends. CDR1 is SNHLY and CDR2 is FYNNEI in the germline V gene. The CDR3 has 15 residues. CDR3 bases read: TGTGCCAGCACCCGTTCAGGGGAACCGGGAAACACC. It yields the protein CASTRSGEPGNT. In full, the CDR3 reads CASTRSGEPGNTIYF.

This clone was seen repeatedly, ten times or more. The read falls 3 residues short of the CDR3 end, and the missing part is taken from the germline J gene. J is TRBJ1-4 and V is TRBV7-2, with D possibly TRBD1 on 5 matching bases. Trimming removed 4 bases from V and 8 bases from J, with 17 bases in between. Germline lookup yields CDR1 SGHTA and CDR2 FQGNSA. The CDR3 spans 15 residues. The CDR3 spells CASSSAGGRREKLFF. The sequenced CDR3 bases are TGTGCCAGCAGCTCCGCCGGGGGAAGGAGGGAAAAA.

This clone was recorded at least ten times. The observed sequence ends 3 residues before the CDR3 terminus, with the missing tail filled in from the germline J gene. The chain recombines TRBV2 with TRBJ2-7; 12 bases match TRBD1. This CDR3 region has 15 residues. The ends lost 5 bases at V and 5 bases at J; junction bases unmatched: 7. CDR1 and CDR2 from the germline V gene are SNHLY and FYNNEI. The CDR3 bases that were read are TGTGCCAGCAGTCGGGACAGGGGGCAGGTCAACGAG. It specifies CASSRDRGQVNE. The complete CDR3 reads CASSRDRGQVNEQYF.

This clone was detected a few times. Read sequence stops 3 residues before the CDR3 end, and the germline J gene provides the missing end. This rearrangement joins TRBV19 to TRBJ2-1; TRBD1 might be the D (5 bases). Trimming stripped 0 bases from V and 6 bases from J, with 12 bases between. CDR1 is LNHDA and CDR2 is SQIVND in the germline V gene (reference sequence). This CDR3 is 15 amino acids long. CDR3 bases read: TGTGCCAGTAGTATAGACGGGCAGGGCAGCAATGAG. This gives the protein CASSIDGQGSNE. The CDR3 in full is CASSIDGQGSNEQFF. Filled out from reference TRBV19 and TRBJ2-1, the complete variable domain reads DGGITQSPKYLFRKEGQNVTLSCEQNLNHDAMYWYRQDPGQGLRLIYYSQIVNDFQKGDIAEGYSVSREKKESFPLTVTSAQKNPTAFYLCASSIDGQGSNEQFFGPGTRLTVL.

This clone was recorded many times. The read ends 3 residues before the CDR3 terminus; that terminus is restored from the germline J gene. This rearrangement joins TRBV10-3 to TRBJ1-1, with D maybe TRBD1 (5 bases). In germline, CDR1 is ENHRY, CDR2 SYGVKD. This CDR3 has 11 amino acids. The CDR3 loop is CAISEARGAFF. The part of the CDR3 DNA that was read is TGTGCCATCAGTGAGGCAAGGGGA.

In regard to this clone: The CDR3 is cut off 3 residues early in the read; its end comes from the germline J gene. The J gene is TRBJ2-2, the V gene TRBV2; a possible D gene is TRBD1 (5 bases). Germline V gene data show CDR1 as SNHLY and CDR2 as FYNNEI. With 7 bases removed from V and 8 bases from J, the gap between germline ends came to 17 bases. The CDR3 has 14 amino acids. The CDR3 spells CASTKRRGSGELFF. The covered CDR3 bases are TGTGCCAGCACCAAGAGAAGGGGAAGTGGGGAG.

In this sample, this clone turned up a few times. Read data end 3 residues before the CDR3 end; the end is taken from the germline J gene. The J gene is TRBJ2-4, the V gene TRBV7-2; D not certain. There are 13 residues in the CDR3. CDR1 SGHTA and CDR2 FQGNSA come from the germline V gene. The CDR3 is CASSQPAIYGQYF. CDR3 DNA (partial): TGTGCCAGCAGCCAACCAGCGATCTATGGT. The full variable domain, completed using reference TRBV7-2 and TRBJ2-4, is GAGVSQSPSNKVTEKGKDVELRCDPISGHTALYWYRQSLGQGLEFLIYFQGNSAPDKSGLPSDRFSAERTGGSVSTLTIQRTQQEDSAVYLCASSQPAIYGQYFGAGTRLSVL.

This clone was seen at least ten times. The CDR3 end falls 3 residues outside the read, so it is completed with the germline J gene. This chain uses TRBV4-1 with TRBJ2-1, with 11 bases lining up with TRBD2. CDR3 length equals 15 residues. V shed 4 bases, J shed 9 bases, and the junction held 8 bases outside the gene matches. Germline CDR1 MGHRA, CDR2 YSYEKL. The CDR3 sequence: CASSRISGRAAEQFF. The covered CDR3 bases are TGCGCCAGCAGCCGCATTAGCGGGAGGGCCGCTGAG.

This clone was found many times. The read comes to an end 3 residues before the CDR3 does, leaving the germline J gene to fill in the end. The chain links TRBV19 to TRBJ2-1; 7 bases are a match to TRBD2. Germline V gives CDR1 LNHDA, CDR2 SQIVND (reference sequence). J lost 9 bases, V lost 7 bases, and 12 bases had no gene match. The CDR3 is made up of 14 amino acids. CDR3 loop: CASTASGILAEQFF. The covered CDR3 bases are TGTGCCAGTACCGCTAGCGGTATCCTCGCTGAG.

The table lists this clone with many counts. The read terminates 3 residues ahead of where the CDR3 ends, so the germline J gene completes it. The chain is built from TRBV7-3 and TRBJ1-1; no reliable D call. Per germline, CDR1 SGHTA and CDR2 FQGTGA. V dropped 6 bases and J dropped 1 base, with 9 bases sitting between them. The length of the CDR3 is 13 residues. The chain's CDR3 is CASSRTANTEAFF. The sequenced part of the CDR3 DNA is TGTGCCAGCAGTCGCACAGCGAACACTGAA.

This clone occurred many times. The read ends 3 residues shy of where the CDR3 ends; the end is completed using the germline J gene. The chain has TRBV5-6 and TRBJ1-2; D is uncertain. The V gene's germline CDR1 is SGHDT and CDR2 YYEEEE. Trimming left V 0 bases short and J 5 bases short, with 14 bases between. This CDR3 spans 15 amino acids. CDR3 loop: CASSLGGAERYGYTF. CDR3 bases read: TGTGCCAGCAGCTTGGGAGGAGCGGAGAGATATGGC.

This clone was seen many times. The covered CDR3 bases are TGTGCCAGCAGTTTATGGCGGGACTACAATGAG. Translation gives CASSLWRDYNE. The CDR3 in full is CASSLWRDYNEQFF. The genes are TRBV12-3 or TRBV12-4 and TRBJ2-1, with a weak D call TRBD2 (6 bases). The read ends 3 residues shy of where the CDR3 ends; the end is completed using the germline J gene. This CDR3 comprises 14 residues. Deletions cut 2 bases from V and 3 bases from J, with 8 bases between.

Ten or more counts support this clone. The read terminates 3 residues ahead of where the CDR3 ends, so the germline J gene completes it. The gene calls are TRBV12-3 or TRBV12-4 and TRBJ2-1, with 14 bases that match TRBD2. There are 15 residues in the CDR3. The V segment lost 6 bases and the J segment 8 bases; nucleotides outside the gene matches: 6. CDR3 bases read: TGTGCCAGCAGCAGACTAGCGGGAGGGGGCCATGAG. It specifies CASSRLAGGGHE. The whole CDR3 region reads CASSRLAGGGHEQFF.

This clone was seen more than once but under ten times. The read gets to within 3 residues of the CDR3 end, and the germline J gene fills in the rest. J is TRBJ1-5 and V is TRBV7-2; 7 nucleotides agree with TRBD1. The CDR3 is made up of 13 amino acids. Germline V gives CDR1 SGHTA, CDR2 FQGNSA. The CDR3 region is CASSPAGTDPQHF. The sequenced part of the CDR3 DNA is TGTGCCAGCAGCCCCGCAGGGACAGATCCC. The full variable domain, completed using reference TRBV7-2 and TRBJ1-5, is GAGVSQSPSNKVTEKGKDVELRCDPISGHTALYWYRQSLGQGLEFLIYFQGNSAPDKSGLPSDRFSAERTGGSVSTLTIQRTQQEDSAVYLCASSPAGTDPQHFGDGTRLSIL.

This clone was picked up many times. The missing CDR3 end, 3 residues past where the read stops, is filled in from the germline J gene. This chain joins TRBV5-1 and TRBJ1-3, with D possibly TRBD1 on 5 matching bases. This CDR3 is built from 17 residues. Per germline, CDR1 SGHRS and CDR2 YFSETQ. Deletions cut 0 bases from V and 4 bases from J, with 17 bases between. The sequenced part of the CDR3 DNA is TGCGCCAGCAGCTTGGGAATCAGGACATCAGGCGGAAACACC. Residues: CASSLGIRTSGGNT. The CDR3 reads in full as CASSLGIRTSGGNTIYF.

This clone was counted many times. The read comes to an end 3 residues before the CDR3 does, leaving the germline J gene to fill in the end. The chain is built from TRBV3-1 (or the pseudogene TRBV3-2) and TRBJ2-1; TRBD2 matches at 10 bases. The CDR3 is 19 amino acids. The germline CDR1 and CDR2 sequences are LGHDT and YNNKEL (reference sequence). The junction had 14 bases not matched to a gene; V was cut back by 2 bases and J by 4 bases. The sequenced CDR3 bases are TGTGCCAGCAGCCAAACCGGTGGGACTAGCGTGAGGAGGTACAATGAG. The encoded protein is CASSQTGGTSVRRYNE. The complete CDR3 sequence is CASSQTGGTSVRRYNEQFF.

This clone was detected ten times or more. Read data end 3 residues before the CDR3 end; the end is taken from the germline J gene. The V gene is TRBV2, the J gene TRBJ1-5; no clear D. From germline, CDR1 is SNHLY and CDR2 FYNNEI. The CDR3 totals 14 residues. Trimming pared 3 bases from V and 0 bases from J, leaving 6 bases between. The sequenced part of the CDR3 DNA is TGTGCCAGCAGTGAGTTGTATAGCAATCAGCCC. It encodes CASSELYSNQP. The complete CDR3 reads CASSELYSNQPQHF.

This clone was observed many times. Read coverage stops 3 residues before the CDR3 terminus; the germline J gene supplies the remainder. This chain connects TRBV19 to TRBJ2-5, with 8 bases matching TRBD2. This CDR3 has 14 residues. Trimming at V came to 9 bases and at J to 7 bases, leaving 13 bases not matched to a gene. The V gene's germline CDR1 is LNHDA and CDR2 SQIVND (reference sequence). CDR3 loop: CASNRAGADGTQYF. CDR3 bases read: TGTGCCAGCAACCGAGCGGGAGCTGACGGGACC.

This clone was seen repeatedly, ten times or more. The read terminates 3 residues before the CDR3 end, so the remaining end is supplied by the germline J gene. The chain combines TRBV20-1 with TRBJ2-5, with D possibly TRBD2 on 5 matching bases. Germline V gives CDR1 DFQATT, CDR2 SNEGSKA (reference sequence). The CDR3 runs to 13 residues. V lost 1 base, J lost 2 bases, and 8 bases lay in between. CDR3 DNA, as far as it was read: TGCAGTGCTAGAGTGAGGGTGCAAGAGACC. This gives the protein CSARVRVQET. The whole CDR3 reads CSARVRVQETQYF.

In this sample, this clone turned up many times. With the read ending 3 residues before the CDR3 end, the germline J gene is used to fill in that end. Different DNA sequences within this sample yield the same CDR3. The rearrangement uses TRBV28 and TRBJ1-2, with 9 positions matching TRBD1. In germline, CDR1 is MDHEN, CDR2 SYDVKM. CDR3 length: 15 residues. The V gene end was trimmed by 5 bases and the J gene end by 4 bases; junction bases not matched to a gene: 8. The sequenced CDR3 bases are TGTGCCAGCAGTCCTGGGGACAGGGAAAGCTATGGC. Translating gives CASSPGDRESYG. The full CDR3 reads CASSPGDRESYGYTF.

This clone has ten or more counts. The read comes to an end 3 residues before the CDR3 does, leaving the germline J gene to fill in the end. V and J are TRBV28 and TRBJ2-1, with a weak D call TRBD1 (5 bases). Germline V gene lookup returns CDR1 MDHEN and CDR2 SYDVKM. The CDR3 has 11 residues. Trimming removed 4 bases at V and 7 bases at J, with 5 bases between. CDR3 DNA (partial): TGTGCCAGCAGTTCAGGGAATGAG. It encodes CASSSGNE. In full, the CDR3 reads CASSSGNEQFF.

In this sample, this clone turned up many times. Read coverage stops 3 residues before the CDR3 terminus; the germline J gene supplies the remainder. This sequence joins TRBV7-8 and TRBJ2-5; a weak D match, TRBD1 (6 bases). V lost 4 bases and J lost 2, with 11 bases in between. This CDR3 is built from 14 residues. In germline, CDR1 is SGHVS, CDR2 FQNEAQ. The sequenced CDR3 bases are TGTGCCAGCAGCTCAGGGACACATCAAGAGACC. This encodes CASSSGTHQET. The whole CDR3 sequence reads CASSSGTHQETQYF.